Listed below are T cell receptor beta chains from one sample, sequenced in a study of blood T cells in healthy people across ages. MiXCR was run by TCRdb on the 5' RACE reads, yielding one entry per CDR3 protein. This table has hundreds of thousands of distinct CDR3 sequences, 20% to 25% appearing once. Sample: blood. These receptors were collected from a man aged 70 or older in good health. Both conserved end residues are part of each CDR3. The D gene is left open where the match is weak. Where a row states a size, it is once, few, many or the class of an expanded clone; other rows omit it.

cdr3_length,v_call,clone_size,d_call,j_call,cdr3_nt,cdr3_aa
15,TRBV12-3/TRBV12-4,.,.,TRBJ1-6,TGTGCCAGCAGCCATGGACAAATAGATAATTCACCCCTCCACTTT,CASSHGQIDNSPLHF
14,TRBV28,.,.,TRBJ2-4,TGTGCCAGCAGTGCTGCGATTGGGGGGAACATTCAGTACTTC,CASSAAIGGNIQYF
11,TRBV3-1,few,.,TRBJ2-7,TGTGCCAGCAGCCGCCCTCCAGAGCGGTACTTC,CASSRPPERYF
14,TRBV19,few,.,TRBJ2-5,TGTGCCTCGAAACGGGGGGACACCCAAGAGACCCAGTACTTC,CASKRGDTQETQYF
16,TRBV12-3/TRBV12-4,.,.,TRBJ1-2,TGTGCCAGCAGTCCAACCGTTTGGGGCGCGTTCTATGGCTACACCTTC,CASSPTVWGAFYGYTF
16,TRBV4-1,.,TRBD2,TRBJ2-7,TGCGCCAGCAGCCAAGACGGGACTAGGATTCCCCACGAGCAGTACTTC,CASSQDGTRIPHEQYF
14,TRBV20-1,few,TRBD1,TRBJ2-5,TGCAGTGCTAGAGAACTCCGGGACAGTGAGACCCAGTACTTC,CSARELRDSETQYF
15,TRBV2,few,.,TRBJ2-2,TGTGCCAGCAGTGGACACACCAGGAACACCGGGGAGCTGTTTTTT,CASSGHTRNTGELFF
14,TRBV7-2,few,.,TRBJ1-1,TGTGCCAGCAGCTTAGGAGGCCGAGGCACTGAAGCTTTCTTT,CASSLGGRGTEAFF
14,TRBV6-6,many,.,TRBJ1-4,TGTGCCAGCAGTCCGGCGGGGCCCGGCGAAAAACTGTTTTTT,CASSPAGPGEKLFF
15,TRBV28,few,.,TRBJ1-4,TGTGCCAGCACCCTTTCGGGGAACGGTAATGAAAAACTGTTTTTT,CASTLSGNGNEKLFF
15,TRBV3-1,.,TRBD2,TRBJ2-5,TGTGCCAGCAGCCTAAGCGGGACTAGGTCAAAGACCCAGTACTTC,CASSLSGTRSKTQYF
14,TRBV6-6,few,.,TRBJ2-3,TGTGCCAGCAGTTACGCGGTTAGCACAGATACGCAGTATTTT,CASSYAVSTDTQYF
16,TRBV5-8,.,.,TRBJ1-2,TGTGCCAGCAGCTTGGCCCGGACCGCCGCTAACTATGGCTACACCTTC,CASSLARTAANYGYTF
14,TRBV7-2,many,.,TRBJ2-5,TGTGCCAGCAGCTTCGCCTACGGGCAAGAGACCCAGTACTTC,CASSFAYGQETQYF
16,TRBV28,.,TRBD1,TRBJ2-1,TGTGCCAGCAGACCACTAGGGACAGGGTCCTACAATGAGCAGTTCTTC,CASRPLGTGSYNEQFF
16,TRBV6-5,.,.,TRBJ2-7,TGTGCCAGCAGTTACTCCCCCCCGGGTAGCGGCTACGAGCAGTACTTC,CASSYSPPGSGYEQYF
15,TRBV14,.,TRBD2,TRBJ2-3,TGTGCCAGCAGGCCGACTAGCGGTGGGTTTGATACGCAGTATTTT,CASRPTSGGFDTQYF
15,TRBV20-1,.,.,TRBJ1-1,TGCAGTGCTAGGATTCGTGGGAACGTGAACACTGAAGCTTTCTTT,CSARIRGNVNTEAFF
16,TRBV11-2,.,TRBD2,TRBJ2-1,TGTGCCAGCAGCTCTCGCGGGGGAGAGTCCTACAATGAGCAGTTCTTC,CASSSRGGESYNEQFF
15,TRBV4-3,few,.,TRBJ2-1,TGCGCCAGCAGCCAAGATCGTCAGCGGGACAATGAGCAGTTCTTC,CASSQDRQRDNEQFF
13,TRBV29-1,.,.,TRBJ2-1,TGCAGCGTGGGCGTGGGGGCCTACAATGAGCAGTTCTTC,CSVGVGAYNEQFF
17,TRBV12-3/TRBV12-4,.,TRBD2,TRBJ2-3,TGTGCCAGCAGCTCCTCTTTTTTAGCGGGAGGCACAGATACGCAGTATTTT,CASSSSFLAGGTDTQYF
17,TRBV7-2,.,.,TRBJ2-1,TGTGCCAGCAGCTGGGGAAAAGGTGGGAGTGGGTACAATGAGCAGTTCTTC,CASSWGKGGSGYNEQFF
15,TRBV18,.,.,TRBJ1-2,TGTGCCAGCTCACCACTTGAAGGAAAAGGCTATGGCTACACCTTC,CASSPLEGKGYGYTF
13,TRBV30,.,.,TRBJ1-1,TGTGCCTGGAGTGTAGGAAAGAACACTGAAGCTTTCTTT,CAWSVGKNTEAFF
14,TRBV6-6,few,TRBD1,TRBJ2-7,TGTGCCAGCAGCAACGAGGACAGGATGTACGAGCAGTACTTC,CASSNEDRMYEQYF
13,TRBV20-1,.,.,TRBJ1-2,TGCAGTGCTAGAGATCACCTGGCAGCTGGCTACACCTTC,CSARDHLAAGYTF
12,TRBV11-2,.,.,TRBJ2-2,TGTGCCAGCAGCCAGGAAGGTCTGAACATGTTTTTT,CASSQEGLNMFF
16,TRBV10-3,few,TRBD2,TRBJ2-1,TGTGCCATCAGTGAAACAACTAGCGGGAGGAACTATGAGCAGTTCTTC,CAISETTSGRNYEQFF
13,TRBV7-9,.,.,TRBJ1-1,TGTGCCAACAGCGAGGTTGGAGACACTGAAGCTTTCTTT,CANSEVGDTEAFF
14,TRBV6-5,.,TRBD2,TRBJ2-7,TGTGCCAGCAGACCAAGCGGGAGGGCCTACGAGCAGTACTTC,CASRPSGRAYEQYF
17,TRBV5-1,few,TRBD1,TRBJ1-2,TGCGCCAGCAGCTCCGGGACAGCAGGGGGCATTAACTATGGCTACACCTTC,CASSSGTAGGINYGYTF
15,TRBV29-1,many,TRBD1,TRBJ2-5,TGCAGCGTTGAAAGATGGACAGGGGAAGGGGAGACCCAGTACTTC,CSVERWTGEGETQYF
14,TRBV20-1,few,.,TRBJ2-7,TGCAGTGCTAGAGATTTAGTCTTCTCCTACGAGCAGTACTTC,CSARDLVFSYEQYF
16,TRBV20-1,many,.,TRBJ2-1,TGCAGTGCTAGAGATATGGGGGGACAGCCGAACAATGAGCAGTTCTTC,CSARDMGGQPNNEQFF
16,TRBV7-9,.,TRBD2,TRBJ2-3,TGTGCCAGCAGCCGTCTAGCGGGAGGTTACACAGATACGCAGTATTTT,CASSRLAGGYTDTQYF
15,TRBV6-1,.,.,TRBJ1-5,TGTGCCAGCAGTGAAGGGGTTGGGCGTCATCAGCCCCAGCATTTT,CASSEGVGRHQPQHF
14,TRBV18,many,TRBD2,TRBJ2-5,TGTGCCAGCTCAATACTAGCGAATTCGGAGACCCAGTACTTC,CASSILANSETQYF
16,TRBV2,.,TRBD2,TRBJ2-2,TGTGCCAGCAGTGAACTAGCGGGACTAAACACCGGGGAGCTGTTTTTT,CASSELAGLNTGELFF
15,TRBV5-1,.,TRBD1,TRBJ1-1,TGCGCCAGCAGCCCCCGGACAGGGTCAGATACTGGAGCTTTCTTT,CASSPRTGSDTGAFF
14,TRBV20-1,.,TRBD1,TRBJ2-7,TGCAGTGCTAGGGCCGGGACAGGGTACTACGAGCAGTACTTC,CSARAGTGYYEQYF
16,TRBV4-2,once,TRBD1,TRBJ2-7,TGTGCCAACAGCCAACCCAAGGACAGGGGTAAGGACGAGCAGTACTTC,CANSQPKDRGKDEQYF
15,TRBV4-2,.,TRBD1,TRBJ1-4,TGTGCCAGCAGCCAGGACAGGGGGGCTAATGAAAAACTGTTTTTT,CASSQDRGANEKLFF
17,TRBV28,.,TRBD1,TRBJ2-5,TGTGCCAGCAGTTTCCAGCCGGGACAGGGGTCCCGGGAGACCCAGTACTTC,CASSFQPGQGSRETQYF
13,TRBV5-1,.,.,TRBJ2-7,TGCGCCAGCGGCTTGGGCCGCAAGGGCGAGCAGTACTTC,CASGLGRKGEQYF
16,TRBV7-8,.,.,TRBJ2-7,TGTGCCAGCAGCCTAATAATTCGGGACATCTCCTACGAGCAGTACTTC,CASSLIIRDISYEQYF